These 15 T cell receptor beta chains share one sample of origin, sequenced in a study of cytomegalovirus exposure and HLA in healthy donors. 13 Jbeta primers and 60 Vbeta primers were used for the PCR. The method was immunoSEQ multiplex PCR; TCRdb's version includes in-frame clones alone and lacks a portion of them. The sample consists of tens of thousands of clones, around 82% of them appearing once. The specimen sequenced was PBMCs. The source of these receptors is a man aged 18 to 30 in good health and CMV-seronegative.

J is TRBJ2-5 and V is TRBV2, with a possible D match to TRBD1 (7 bases). Trimming pared 6 bases from V and 5 bases from J, leaving 22 bases between. CDR3 length equals 16 residues. The germline CDR1 and CDR2 sequences are SNHLY and FYNNEI. CDR3 in amino acids: CASRASTGAEGETQYF. CDR3 sequence (DNA): TGTGCCAGCAGGGCCTCTACAGGGGCGGAGGGTGAGACCCAGTACTTC.

The chain couples TRBV7-5 to TRBJ2-7; TRBD2, the table's D call, was not compared with the DNA. TRBV7-5 is termed a pseudogene. The CDR3 totals 14 residues. The CDR3 DNA reads TGTGCCAGAAGGCCTAGCGGGAGGGTTTACGAGCAGTACTTC. Residues: CARRPSGRVYEQYF.

This clone has more than one count but fewer than ten. The chain combines TRBV18 with TRBJ2-1; 9 nucleotides agree with TRBD2. From germline, CDR1 is KGHSH and CDR2 LQKENI. Losses at the gene ends were 2 bases for V and 6 bases for J; bases not matched to a gene: 8. This CDR3 is 16 amino acids long. The CDR3 bases are TGTGCCAGCTCACCAAAGGTAATAGCGGGAGTCAATGAGCAGTTCTTC. Its protein is CASSPKVIAGVNEQFF.

The V and J genes are TRBV5-1 and TRBJ2-7; TRBD2 matches at 9 bases. The CDR3 has 16 amino acids. Germline V lookup: CDR1 SGHRS, CDR2 YFSETQ. The ends lost 4 bases at V and 0 bases at J; junction bases unmatched: 8. The CDR3 sequence: CASSPPAGGTSYEQYF. CDR3 bases: TGCGCCAGCAGCCCCCCAGCGGGGGGAACCTCCTACGAGCAGTACTTC.

The chain recombines TRBV2 with TRBJ2-3, with D perhaps matching TRBD1 (6 bases). Between the trimmed V and J ends, which lost 4 bases and 1 base, there was a span of 6 bases. The CDR3 length is 13 residues. Germline CDR1 SNHLY, CDR2 FYNNEI. Here the CDR3 reads CASSAGGTDTQYF. The CDR3 DNA sequence: TGTGCCAGCAGTGCAGGGGGCACAGATACGCAGTATTTT.

The rearrangement joins TRBV30 to TRBJ2-6; tentative D call: TRBD1 (5 bases). Trimming removed 2 bases at V and 4 bases at J, with 18 bases between. Germline lookup yields CDR1 GTSNPN and CDR2 SVGIG (reference sequence). The CDR3 runs 17 residues. The DNA for the CDR3 is TGTGCCTGGAGTAGAGCCAGGGCGTCGCGGGGGGCCAACGTCCTGACTTTC. Residues: CAWSRARASRGANVLTF. Together with reference TRBV30 and TRBJ2-6, the CDR3 gives the full variable domain: SQTIHQWPATLVQPVGSPLSLECTVEGTSNPNLYWYRQAAGRGLQLLFYSVGIGQISSEVPQNLSASRPQDRQFILSSKKLLLSDSGFYLCAWSRARASRGANVLTFGAGSRLTVL.

The gene calls are TRBV5-4 and TRBJ1-2; 9 nucleotides line up with TRBD1. V dropped 0 bases and J dropped 8; count of bases not matched to a gene: 8. Germline CDR1 is SGHNT and CDR2 is YYREEE (reference sequence). CDR3 size: 15 residues. CDR3 nucleotides: TGTGCCAGCAGCTTGGATCACCGGGACAGGGTAGGCTACACCTTC. It yields the protein CASSLDHRDRVGYTF.

V is TRBV2 and J is TRBJ2-7, with D maybe TRBD1 (6 bases). The CDR3 has 11 residues. Trimming left V 8 bases short and J 2 bases short, with 7 bases between. CDR1 SNHLY and CDR2 FYNNEI come from the germline V gene. Written as DNA, the CDR3 is TGTGCCAGCCGGGACACCTACGAGCAGTACTTC. Its translation is CASRDTYEQYF. The full variable domain, its missing parts supplied by reference TRBV2 and TRBJ2-7, is EPEVTQTPSHQVTQMGQEVILRCVPISNHLYFYWYRQILGQKVEFLVSFYNNEISEKSEIFDDQFSVERPDGSNFTLKIRSTKLEDSAMYFCASRDTYEQYFGPGTRLTVT.

This chain joins TRBV11-1 and TRBJ2-1, with 11 bases that match TRBD2. The CDR3 extends over 15 amino acids. V lost 4 bases, J lost 10 bases, and 9 bases stayed unmatched. The germline V gene has CDR1 SGHAT and CDR2 FQDESV (reference sequence). CDR3 DNA: TGTGCCAGCAGCTCCACGATGGCTAGCGGGAGGGAGCAGTTCTTC. The encoded protein is CASSSTMASGREQFF.

The chain carries TRBV7-2 and TRBJ2-7, with 8 positions matching TRBD1. There are 14 residues in the CDR3. The germline V gene encodes CDR1 SGHTA and CDR2 FQGNSA. J lost 3 bases, V lost 5 bases, and 6 bases had no gene match. The CDR3 loop is CASSTTGTGYEQYF. In DNA, the CDR3 is TGTGCCAGCAGCACAACCGGGACAGGCTACGAGCAGTACTTC.

The chain couples TRBV5-8 to TRBJ1-1; 7 positions match TRBD1. There are 16 residues in the CDR3. The junction had 11 bases not matched to a gene; V was cut back by 1 base and J by 5 bases. Germline lookup yields CDR1 SGHTS and CDR2 YDEGEE. In nucleotides, the CDR3 is TGTGCCAGCAGCTTGCCACAGGGGATGGGGTATACTGAAGCTTTCTTT. It specifies CASSLPQGMGYTEAFF.

The chain uses TRBV28 and TRBJ2-5; 7 nucleotides match TRBD2. This CDR3 contains 16 residues. The germline V gene encodes CDR1 MDHEN and CDR2 SYDVKM. V lost 3 bases and J lost 4; bases outside the gene matches: 11. The CDR3 protein is CASSLPFAGALETQYF. The CDR3 DNA sequence: TGTGCCAGCAGTTTGCCATTTGCGGGAGCTTTAGAGACCCAGTACTTC.

The V and J genes are TRBV30 and TRBJ2-5; the D gene is possibly TRBD1 (6 bases). The last part of the DNA fits TRBJ2-7 better; the J call may be wrong. CDR1 is GTSNPN, CDR2 SVGIG, per germline (reference sequence). The CDR3 runs to 14 residues. CDR3 in amino acids: CAWRQGPSSYEQYF. The CDR3 coding sequence is TGTGCCTGGAGACAGGGCCCTAGCTCCTACGAGCAGTACTTC.

V usage is TRBV5-1 and J usage is TRBJ2-7; D may be TRBD1 (5 bases). Trimming removed 0 bases from V and 5 bases from J, with 12 bases in between. The CDR3 consists of 14 residues. Germline values: CDR1 SGHRS, CDR2 YFSETQ. DNA of the CDR3: TGCGCCAGCAGCTTGGAGGCAGGGTTTAACGAGCAGTACTTC. Translation: CASSLEAGFNEQYF.

The rearrangement joins TRBV9 to TRBJ2-2; D not certain. Germline lookup yields CDR1 SGDLS and CDR2 YYNGEE. Trimming cost V 0 bases and J 1 base, with 7 bases left between them. The CDR3 consists of 15 residues. CDR3 loop: CASSVGHLNTGELFF. The CDR3 DNA reads as TGTGCCAGCAGCGTAGGACACTTGAACACCGGGGAGCTGTTTTTT.